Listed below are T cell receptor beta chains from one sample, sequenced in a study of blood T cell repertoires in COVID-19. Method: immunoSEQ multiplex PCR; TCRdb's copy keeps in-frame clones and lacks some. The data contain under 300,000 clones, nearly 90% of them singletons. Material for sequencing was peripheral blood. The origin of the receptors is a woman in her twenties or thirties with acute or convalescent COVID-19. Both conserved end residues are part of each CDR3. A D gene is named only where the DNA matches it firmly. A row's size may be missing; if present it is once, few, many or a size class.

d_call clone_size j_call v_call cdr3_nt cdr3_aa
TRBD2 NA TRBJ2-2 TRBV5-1 TGCGCCAGCAGCTGGACTAGCGGGAGGACCTCCGGGGAGCTGTTTTTT CASSWTSGRTSGELFF
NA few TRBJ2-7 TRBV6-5 TGTGCCAGCAGTTACTCGGTGACCATGAGGAGCGACGAGCAGTACTTC CASSYSVTMRSDEQYF
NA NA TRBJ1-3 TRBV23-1 TGCGCCAGCAGTCTATGGAGGGTTGGGGACTCTGGAAACACCATATATTTT CASSLWRVGDSGNTIYF
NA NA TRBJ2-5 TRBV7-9 TGTGCCAGCAGCCTAGAGACCCAGTACTTC CASSLETQYF
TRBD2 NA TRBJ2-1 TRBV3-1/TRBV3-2 TGTGCCAGCAGCCAAGATCTCCCTAGCGGCAACAATGAGCAGTTCTTC CASSQDLPSGNNEQFF
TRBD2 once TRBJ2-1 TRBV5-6 TGTGCCAGCAGCTTGGTTGGTAGCGGGAGTGAAAATGAGCAGTTCTTC CASSLVGSGSENEQFF
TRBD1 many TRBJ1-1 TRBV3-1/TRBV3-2 TGTGCCAGCAGCCGCCTGACAGGGGGCAGGACTGAAGCTTTCTTT CASSRLTGGRTEAFF
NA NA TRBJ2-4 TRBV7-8 TGTGCCAGCAGCCTCGGGACATACCTAGCCAAAAACATTCAGTACTTC CASSLGTYLAKNIQYF
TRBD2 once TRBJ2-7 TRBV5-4 TGTGCCAGCAGCTTGGCTGTAGGGGGACTAGTCTCCTACGAGCAGTACTTC CASSLAVGGLVSYEQYF
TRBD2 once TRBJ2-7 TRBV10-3 TGTGCCATCAAGGGAGCAGCGGGAGAAGACTACGAGCAGTACTTC CAIKGAAGEDYEQYF
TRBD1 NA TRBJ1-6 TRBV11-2 TGTGCCAGCAGCTTAGAAGGGACAGGAAATTCACCCCTCCACTTT CASSLEGTGNSPLHF
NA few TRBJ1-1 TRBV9 TGTGCCAGCAGCGAAGGAGCAAGGATGAACACTGAAGCTTTCTTT CASSEGARMNTEAFF
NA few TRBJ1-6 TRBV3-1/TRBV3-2 TGTGCCAGCAGCCACAGGGGTAATTCACCCCTCCACTTT CASSHRGNSPLHF
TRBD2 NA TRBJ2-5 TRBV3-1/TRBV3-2 TGTGCCAGCAGAGCGGGACTAGCGGTACAAGAGACCCAGTACTTC CASRAGLAVQETQYF
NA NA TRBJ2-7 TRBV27 TGTGCCAGCAGTATTAAGGACATTCCCTACGAGCAGTACTTC CASSIKDIPYEQYF
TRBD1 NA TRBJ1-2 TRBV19 TGTGCCAGTAGCCTCGTTTTGGGACAGGGAACTGGCTACACCTTC CASSLVLGQGTGYTF
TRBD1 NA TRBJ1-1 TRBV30 TGTGCCTGGCGTGTGGACAGGGACACTGAAGCTTTCTTT CAWRVDRDTEAFF
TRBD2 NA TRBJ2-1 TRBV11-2 TGTGCCAGCAGCCAAGGACTAGCGGCTTACAATGAGCAGTTCTTC CASSQGLAAYNEQFF
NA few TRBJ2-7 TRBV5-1 TGCGCCAGCAGTCAGGGGCCCAACTACGAGCAGTACTTC CASSQGPNYEQYF
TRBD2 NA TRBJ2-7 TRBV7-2 TGTGCCAGCAGCAAAAGCGGGAGGTCCCCCTACGAGCAGTACTTC CASSKSGRSPYEQYF
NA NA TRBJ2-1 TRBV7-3 TGTGCCAGCAGCCCGCTGGGTGGGCAATACTCCAATGAGCAGTTCTTC CASSPLGGQYSNEQFF
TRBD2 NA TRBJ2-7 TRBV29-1 TGCAGCGTTAATAGCGGGAGGGCCTACGAGCAGTACTTC CSVNSGRAYEQYF
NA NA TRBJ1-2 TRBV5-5 TGTGCCAGCAGCTTGGAGCTGACAGGCACTAACTATGGCTACACCTTC CASSLELTGTNYGYTF
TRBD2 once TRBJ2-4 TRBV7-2 TGTGCCAGCAGCGAAAGGCTAGCGGGAGGTGTGGCCAAAAACATTCAGTACTTC CASSERLAGGVAKNIQYF
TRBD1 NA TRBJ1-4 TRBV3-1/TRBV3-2 TGTGCCAGCAGCTCCCGGACAGGGCGGGGGGAAAAACTGTTTTTT CASSSRTGRGEKLFF
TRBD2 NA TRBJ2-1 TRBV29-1 TGCAGCGTTGTGACTAGCGGGAGTGGGGCCTACAATGAGCAGTTCTTC CSVVTSGSGAYNEQFF
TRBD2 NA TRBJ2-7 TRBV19 TGTGCCAGTAGTACCAGTACTAGCGGGAGAACCTACGAGCAGTACTTC CASSTSTSGRTYEQYF
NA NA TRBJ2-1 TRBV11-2 TGTGCCAGCAGTTCTCGAACGAGGCCCTACAATGAGCAGTTCTTC CASSSRTRPYNEQFF
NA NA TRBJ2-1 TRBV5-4 TGTGCCAGCAGCTCCACGGAGTACGCTGAGCAGTTCTTC CASSSTEYAEQFF
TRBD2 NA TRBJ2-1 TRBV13 TGTGCCAGCAGTCCCGGGAGGGGAGGGCCCCTCAATGAGCAGTTCTTC CASSPGRGGPLNEQFF
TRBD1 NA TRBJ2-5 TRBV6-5 TGTGCCAGCAGTACCGGACAGGGAGAGACCCAGTACTTC CASSTGQGETQYF
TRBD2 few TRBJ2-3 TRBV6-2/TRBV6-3 TGTGCCAGCAGTTACAGTGCAGCGGGAGGCCCTAGCACAGATACGCAGTATTTT CASSYSAAGGPSTDTQYF
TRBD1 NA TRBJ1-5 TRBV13 TGTGCCAGCAGCGCCCGGGACAGGATGTCGATCCAGCATTTT CASSARDRMSIQHF
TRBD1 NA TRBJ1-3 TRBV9 TGTGCCAGCAGCCTCGGGACAGGAGGGCGAATGGGAAACACCATATATTTT CASSLGTGGRMGNTIYF
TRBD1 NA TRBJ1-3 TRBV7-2 TGTGCCAGCAGTTGGGACAGGGCTATCTCTGGAAACACCATATATTTT CASSWDRAISGNTIYF
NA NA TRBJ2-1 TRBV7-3 TGTGCCAGCAGCTTAATAGGGGATACGAGCTCCTACAATGAGCAGTTCTTC CASSLIGDTSSYNEQFF
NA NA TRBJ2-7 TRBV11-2 TGTGCCAGCAGCTTAGGTGAGGGCCGGGAGCAGTACTTC CASSLGEGREQYF
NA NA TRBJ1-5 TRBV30 TGTGCCTGGAGTGTACACGGGGATCAGCCCCAGCATTTT CAWSVHGDQPQHF
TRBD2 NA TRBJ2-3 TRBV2 TGTGCCATCCTGGAAGGGAGCGGGATAATCCCAGATACGCAGTATTTT CAILEGSGIIPDTQYF
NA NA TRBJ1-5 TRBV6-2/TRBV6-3 TGTGCCAGCAGTGATTACACGAATCAGCCCCAGCATTTT CASSDYTNQPQHF
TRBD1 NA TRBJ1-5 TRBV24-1 TGTGCCACCAGTGATTCCGGGACAGGGGGCAATCAGCCCCAGCATTTT CATSDSGTGGNQPQHF
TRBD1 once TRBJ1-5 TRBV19 TGTGCCAGTAGTATGACGGTGGGACAGGGGGCCGAAAGCTACAGTCAGCCCCAGCATTTT CASSMTVGQGAESYSQPQHF
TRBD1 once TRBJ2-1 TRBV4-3 TGCGCCAGCAGCCCAACCGGGACAGGGCTCGTGGAGGAGCAGTTCTTC CASSPTGTGLVEEQFF
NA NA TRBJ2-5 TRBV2 TGTGCCAGCAGTGAAGAGGATTGGGAGTTGGGAGAGACCCAGTACTTC CASSEEDWELGETQYF
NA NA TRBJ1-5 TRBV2 TGTGCCAGCAGGGCGGGGGCTTCTGGTCAGCCCCAGCATTTT CASRAGASGQPQHF
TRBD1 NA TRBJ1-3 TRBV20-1 TGCAGTGCTAGTCCGGGACAGGGTCACACCATATATTTT CSASPGQGHTIYF
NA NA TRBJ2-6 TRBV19 TGTGCCAGTAGTATTTATGACAGGTTGACTTTC CASSIYDRLTF
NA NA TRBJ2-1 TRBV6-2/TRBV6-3 TGTGCCAGCAGTTCCTCTGGAGCAAGGAATGAGCAGTTCTTC CASSSSGARNEQFF
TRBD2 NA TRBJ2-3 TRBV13 TGTGCCAGCAGCTTACGGGAGGGCCGGGTAGATACGCAGTATTTT CASSLREGRVDTQYF
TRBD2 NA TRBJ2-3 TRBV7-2 TGTGCCAGCAGCCCCCTGGGACTAGCGGGAGGGGGGACAGATACGCAGTATTTT CASSPLGLAGGGTDTQYF
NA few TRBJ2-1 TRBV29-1 TGCAGCGTCGAACAGGGCCTGCTCCTCTACAATGAGCAGTTCTTC CSVEQGLLLYNEQFF